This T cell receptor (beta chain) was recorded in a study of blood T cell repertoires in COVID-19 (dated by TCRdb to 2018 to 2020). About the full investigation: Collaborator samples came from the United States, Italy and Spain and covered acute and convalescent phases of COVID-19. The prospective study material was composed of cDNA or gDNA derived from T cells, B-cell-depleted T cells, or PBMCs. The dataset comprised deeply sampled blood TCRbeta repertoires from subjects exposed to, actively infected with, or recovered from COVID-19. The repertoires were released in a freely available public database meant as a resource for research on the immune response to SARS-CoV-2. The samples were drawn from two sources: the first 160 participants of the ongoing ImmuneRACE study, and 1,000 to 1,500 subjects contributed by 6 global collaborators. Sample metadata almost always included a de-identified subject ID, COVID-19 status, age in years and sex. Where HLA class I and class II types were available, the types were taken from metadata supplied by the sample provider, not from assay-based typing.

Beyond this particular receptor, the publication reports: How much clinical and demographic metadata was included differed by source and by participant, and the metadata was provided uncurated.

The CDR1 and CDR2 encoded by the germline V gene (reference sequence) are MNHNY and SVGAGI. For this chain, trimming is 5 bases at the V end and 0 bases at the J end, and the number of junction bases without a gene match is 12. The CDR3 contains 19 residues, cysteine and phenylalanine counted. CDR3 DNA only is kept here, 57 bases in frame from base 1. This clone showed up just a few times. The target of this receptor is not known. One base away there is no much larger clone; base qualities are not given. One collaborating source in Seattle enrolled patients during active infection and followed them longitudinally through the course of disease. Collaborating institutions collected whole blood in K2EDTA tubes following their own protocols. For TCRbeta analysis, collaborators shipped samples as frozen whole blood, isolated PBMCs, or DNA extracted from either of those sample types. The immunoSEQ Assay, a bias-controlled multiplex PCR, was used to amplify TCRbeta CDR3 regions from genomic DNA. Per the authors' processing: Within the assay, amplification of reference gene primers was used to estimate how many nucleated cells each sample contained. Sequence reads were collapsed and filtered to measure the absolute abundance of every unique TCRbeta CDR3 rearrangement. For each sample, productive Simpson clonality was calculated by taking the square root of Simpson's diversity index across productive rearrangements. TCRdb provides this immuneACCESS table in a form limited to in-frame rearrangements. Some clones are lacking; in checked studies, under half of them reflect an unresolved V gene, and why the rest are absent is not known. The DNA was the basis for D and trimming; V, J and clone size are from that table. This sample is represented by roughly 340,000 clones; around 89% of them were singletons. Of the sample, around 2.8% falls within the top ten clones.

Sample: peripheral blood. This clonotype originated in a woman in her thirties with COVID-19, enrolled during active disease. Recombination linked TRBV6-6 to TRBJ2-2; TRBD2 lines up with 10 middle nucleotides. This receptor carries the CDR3 CASSPQVLAGVANTGELFF. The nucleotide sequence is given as TGTGCCAGCAGTCCCCAGGTTCTAGCGGGGGTAGCGAACACCGGGGAGCTGTTTTTT.